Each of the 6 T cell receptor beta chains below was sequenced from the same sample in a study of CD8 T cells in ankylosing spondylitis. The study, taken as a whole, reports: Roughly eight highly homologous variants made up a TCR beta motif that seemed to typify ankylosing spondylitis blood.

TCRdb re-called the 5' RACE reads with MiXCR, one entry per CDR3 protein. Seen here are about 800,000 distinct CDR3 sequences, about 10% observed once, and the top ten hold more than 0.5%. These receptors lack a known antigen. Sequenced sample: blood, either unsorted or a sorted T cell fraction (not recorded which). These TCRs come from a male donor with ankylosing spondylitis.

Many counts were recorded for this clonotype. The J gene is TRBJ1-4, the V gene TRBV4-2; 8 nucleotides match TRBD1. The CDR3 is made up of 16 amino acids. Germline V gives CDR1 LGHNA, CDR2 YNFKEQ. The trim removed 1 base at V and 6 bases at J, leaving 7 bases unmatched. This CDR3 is CASSQASTGEDEKLFF. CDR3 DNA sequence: TGTGCCAGCAGCCAAGCCTCGACAGGGGAGGATGAAAAACTGTTTTTT.

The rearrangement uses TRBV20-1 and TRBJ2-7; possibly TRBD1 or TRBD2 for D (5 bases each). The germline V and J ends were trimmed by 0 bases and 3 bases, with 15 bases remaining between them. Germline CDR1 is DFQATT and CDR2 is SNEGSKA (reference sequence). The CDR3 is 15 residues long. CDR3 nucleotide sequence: TGCAGTGCTAGAGATCTTCGTCGAGGGGTCTACGAGCAGTACTTC. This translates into CSARDLRRGVYEQYF.

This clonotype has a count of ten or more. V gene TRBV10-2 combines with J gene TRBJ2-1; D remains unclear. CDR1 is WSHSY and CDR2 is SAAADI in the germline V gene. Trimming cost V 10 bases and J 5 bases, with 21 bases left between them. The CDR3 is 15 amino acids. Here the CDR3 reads CATLSPSHGHNEQFF. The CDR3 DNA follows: TGCGCCACCCTATCACCATCTCACGGTCACAATGAGCAGTTCTTC.

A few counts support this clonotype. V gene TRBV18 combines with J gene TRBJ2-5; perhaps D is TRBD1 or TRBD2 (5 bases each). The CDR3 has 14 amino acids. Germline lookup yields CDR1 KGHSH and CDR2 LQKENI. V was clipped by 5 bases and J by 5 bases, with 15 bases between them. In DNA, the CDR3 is TGTGCCAGCTCAGGACAAAGAGGAGGCGAGACCCAGTACTTC. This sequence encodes CASSGQRGGETQYF.

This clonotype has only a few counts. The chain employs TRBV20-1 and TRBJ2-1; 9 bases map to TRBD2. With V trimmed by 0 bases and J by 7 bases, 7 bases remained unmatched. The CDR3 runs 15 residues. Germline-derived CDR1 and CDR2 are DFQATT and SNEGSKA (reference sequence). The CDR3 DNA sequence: TGCAGTGCTAGAGATGGCGGGAGGGCCCGAAATGAGCAGTTCTTC. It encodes CSARDGGRARNEQFF.

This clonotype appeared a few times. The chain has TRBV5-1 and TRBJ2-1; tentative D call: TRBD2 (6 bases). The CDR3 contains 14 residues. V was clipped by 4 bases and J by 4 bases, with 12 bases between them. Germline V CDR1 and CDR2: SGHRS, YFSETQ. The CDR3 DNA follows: TGCGCCAGCAGCGGGCTAGCGAGTTACAATGAGCAGTTCTTC. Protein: CASSGLASYNEQFF.